This T cell receptor (beta chain) was recovered during a study of blood T cell repertoires in COVID-19. The protocol was immunoSEQ multiplex PCR, while the TCRdb copy is restricted to in-frame clones and leaves out a portion. The table shows about 200,000 clones, with about 84% occurring only once. The junction had 4 bases not matched to a gene; V was cut back by 3 bases and J by 4 bases. The CDR3 sequence is 15 residues long. Germline loops: CDR1 SNHLY, CDR2 FYNNEI. Sample: peripheral blood. The chain has TRBV2 and TRBJ2-3, with TRBD2 matching 10 bases. This TCR derives from an elderly woman with COVID-19, enrolled during active disease. CDR3 nucleotide sequence: TGTGCCAGCAGTGATGGAGCGGGAGGGCCAGATACGCAGTATTTT. Its protein product is CASSDGAGGPDTQYF.